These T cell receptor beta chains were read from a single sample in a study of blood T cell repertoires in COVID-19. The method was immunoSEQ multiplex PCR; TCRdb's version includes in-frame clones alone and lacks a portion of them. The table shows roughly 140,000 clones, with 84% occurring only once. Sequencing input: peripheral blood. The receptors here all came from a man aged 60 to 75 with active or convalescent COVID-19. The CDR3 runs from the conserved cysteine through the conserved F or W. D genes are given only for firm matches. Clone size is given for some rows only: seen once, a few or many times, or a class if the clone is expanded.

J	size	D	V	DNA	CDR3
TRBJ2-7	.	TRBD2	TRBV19	TGTGCCAGTAGTAACTCTGGGGGGGGGACCTACGAGCAGTACTTC	CASSNSGGGTYEQYF
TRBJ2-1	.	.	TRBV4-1	TGCGCCAGCAGCCAAGGGGTTCTTGGGGGGAGACGTAAAGTGGATGAGCAGTTCTTC	CASSQGVLGGRRKVDEQFF
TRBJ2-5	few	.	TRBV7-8	TGTGCCAGCAGCTTAGGGCGGGCGGATCAAGAGACCCAGTACTTC	CASSLGRADQETQYF
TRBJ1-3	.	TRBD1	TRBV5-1	TGCGCCAGCACCCTGGGACAGGGCTCGGACACCATATATTTT	CASTLGQGSDTIYF
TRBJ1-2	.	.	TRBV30	TGTGCCTGGAGTGTAGGGGGTGGCTACACCTTC	CAWSVGGGYTF
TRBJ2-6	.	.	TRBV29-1	TGCAGCGTTTCGAGCGACTCTGGGGCCAACGTCCTGACTTTC	CSVSSDSGANVLTF
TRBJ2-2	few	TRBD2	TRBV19	TGTGCCAGTAGTATAGGAACTAGCGGCCTCGAGGGGGGGGAGCTGTTTTTT	CASSIGTSGLEGGELFF
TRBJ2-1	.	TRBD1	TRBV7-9	TGTGCCAGCAGCCCTGCGTCCTTGGACAGGGGATACAATGAGCAGTTCTTC	CASSPASLDRGYNEQFF
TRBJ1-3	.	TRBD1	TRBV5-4	TGTGCCAGCAGCCACCCTGGGCAGGGGGTCGGAAACACCATATATTTT	CASSHPGQGVGNTIYF
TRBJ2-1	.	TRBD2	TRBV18	TGTGCCAGCTCACCCTATTACTTAGCGGGAGGGGACAATGAGCAGTTCTTC	CASSPYYLAGGDNEQFF
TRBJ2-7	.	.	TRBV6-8	TGTGCCAGCAGTTACGGCAGTTCGGAGCAGTACTTC	CASSYGSSEQYF
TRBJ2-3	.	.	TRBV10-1	TGCGCCAGCAGTGAGTCGGGGGGAGATACGCAGTATTTT	CASSESGGDTQYF
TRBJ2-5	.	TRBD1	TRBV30	TGTGCCGGTAGACAGGGAAGAGCGATAGTCGAGACCCAGTACTTC	CAGRQGRAIVETQYF
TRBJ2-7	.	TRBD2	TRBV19	TGTGCCAGTAGTACCCTTAGCGGGGGGGACTACGAGCAGTACTTC	CASSTLSGGDYEQYF
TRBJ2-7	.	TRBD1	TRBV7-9	TGTGCCAGCAGCAGCCGGGACAGCTACGAGCAGTACTTC	CASSSRDSYEQYF
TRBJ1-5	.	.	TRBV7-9	TGTGCCAGCAGCACCGGAGGGGATCAGCCCCAGCATTTT	CASSTGGDQPQHF
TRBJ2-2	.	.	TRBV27	TGTGCCAGCAGTTTATATCCCGTTGCGGTGAGGACCGGGGAGCTGTTTTTT	CASSLYPVAVRTGELFF
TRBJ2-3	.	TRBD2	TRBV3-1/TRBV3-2	TGTGCCAGCAGCCAATCCGTACTAGCGGCCTTCACAGATACGCAGTATTTT	CASSQSVLAAFTDTQYF
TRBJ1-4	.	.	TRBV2	TGTGCCAGCAGGAAGGTACCTCCGGGGACAAGTAATGAAAAACTGTTTTTT	CASRKVPPGTSNEKLFF
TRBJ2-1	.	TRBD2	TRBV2	TGTGCCAGCAGTGATAAGCGGGGGCTAGGAAATGAGCAGTTCTTC	CASSDKRGLGNEQFF
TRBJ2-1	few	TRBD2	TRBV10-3	TGTGCCATCAGGAAGACTAGCGGGAGGACCAATGAGCAGTTCTTC	CAIRKTSGRTNEQFF
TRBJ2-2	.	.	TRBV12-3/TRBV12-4	TGTGCCAGCAGTTTTACAGAGACCGGGGAGCTGTTTTTT	CASSFTETGELFF
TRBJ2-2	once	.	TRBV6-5	TGTGCCAGCAGTCTCCGGGGGAGCACCGGGGAGCTGTTTTTT	CASSLRGSTGELFF
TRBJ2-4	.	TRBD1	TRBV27	TGTGCCAGCAGTGCGCCAGGGGGCGCCCTGAAAAACATTCAGTACTTC	CASSAPGGALKNIQYF
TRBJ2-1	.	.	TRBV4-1	TGCGCCAGCAGCCCCCGACCCCCCCCACAGGTTGAGCAGTTCTTC	CASSPRPPPQVEQFF
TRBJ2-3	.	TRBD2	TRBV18	TGTGCCAGCTCACCACCGAACGCGGGGGCAGATACGCAGTATTTT	CASSPPNAGADTQYF
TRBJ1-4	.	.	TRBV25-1	TGTGCCAGCAGTGATCACGTACATAATGAAAAACTGTTTTTT	CASSDHVHNEKLFF
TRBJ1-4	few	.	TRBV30	TGTGCCTGGAGTGCTAAAACGGGAAACCTCGAAAAACTGTTTTTT	CAWSAKTGNLEKLFF
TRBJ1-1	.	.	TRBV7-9	TGTGCCAGCAGCCGGGTACCGAACACTGAAGCTTTCTTT	CASSRVPNTEAFF
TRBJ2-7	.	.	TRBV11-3	TGTGCCAGCAGCTCCGGGAAGGCCTACGAGCAGTACTTC	CASSSGKAYEQYF
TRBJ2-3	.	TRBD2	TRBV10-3	TGTGCCATGGCTAGCGGGAGGGCCTTAGATACGCAGTATTTT	CAMASGRALDTQYF
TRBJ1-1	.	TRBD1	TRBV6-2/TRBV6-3	TGTGCCAGCAGTTCCGCCGGGACAGGGGGCACTGCTTTCTTT	CASSSAGTGGTAFF
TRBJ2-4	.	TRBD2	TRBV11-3	TGTGCCAGCAGCTTAGATGGTCTAGCGGGATTAGCTGGCGCCAAAAACATTCAGTACTTC	CASSLDGLAGLAGAKNIQYF
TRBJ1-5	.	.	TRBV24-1	TGTGCCACCAGTGATCAGGCTAACTGGGGCAATCAGCCCCAGCATTTT	CATSDQANWGNQPQHF
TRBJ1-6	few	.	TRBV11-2	TGTGCCAGCAGCTTTGGACAGCCGGCTAATTCACCCCTCCACTTT	CASSFGQPANSPLHF
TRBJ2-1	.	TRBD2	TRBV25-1	TGTGCCAGCAGTGAGAGGATAGCGGGACCGTTAGGGGTTTTTCAGCAGTTCTTC	CASSERIAGPLGVFQQFF
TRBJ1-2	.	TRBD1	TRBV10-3	TGTGCCATCAGAACCGGGACAGGGGGCTACACCTTC	CAIRTGTGGYTF
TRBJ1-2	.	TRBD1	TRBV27	TGTGCCAGCCGACAGGGAGTATCTTATGGCTACACCTTC	CASRQGVSYGYTF
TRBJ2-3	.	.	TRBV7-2	TGTGCCAGCAGCCAGTGGAGGGGCACAGATACGCAGTATTTT	CASSQWRGTDTQYF
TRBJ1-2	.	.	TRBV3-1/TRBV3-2	TGTGCCAGCAGCCGCCCCGGGTTACTTAACTATGGCTACACCTTC	CASSRPGLLNYGYTF
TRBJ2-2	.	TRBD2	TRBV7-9	TGTGCCAGCAGCTTAGTTGTGGGAGGGCCCGATACCGGGGAGCTGTTTTTT	CASSLVVGGPDTGELFF
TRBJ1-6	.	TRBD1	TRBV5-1	TGCGCCAGCAGAGTCGAACAAGGAAGGGACAGGGCGGCTTCACCCCTCCACTTT	CASRVEQGRDRAASPLHF